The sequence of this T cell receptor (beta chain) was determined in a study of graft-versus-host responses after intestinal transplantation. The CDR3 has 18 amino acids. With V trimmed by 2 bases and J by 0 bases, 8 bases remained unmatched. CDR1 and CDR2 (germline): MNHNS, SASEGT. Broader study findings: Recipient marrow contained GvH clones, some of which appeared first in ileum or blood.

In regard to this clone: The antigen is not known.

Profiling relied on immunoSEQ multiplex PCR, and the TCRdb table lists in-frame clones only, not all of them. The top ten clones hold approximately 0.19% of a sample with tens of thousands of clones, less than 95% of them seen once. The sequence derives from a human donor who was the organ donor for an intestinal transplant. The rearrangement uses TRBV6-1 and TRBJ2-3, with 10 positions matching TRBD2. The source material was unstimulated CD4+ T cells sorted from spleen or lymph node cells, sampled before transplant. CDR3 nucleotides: TGTGCCAGCAGTGAAAAGTTTACTAGCGGGGCTAGCACAGATACGCAGTATTTT. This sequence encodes CASSEKFTSGASTDTQYF.